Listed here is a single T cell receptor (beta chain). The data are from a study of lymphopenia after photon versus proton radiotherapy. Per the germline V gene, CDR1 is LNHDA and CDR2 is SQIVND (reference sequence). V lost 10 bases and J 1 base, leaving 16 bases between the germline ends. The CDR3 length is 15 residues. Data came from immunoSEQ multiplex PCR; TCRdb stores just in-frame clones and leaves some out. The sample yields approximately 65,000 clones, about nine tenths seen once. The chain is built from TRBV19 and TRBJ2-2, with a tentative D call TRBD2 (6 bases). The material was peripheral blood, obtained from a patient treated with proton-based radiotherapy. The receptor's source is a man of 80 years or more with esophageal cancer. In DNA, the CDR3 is TGTGCCACCAGTGGGGGACTTTGGAACACCGGGGAGCTGTTTTTT. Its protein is CATSGGLWNTGELFF. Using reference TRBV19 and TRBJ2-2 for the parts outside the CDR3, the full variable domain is DGGITQSPKYLFRKEGQNVTLSCEQNLNHDAMYWYRQDPGQGLRLIYYSQIVNDFQKGDIAEGYSVSREKKESFPLTVTSAQKNPTAFYLCATSGGLWNTGELFFGEGSRLTVL.